The 12 T cell receptor beta chains reported below all come from one sample, sequenced in a study of OX40 agonist ivuxolimab in advanced cancers. Generated by immunoSEQ multiplex PCR, the TCRdb table keeps only in-frame clones and is missing some. The table shows fewer than 65,000 clones, with 85% to 90% occurring only once. This sample comprised CD4+ or CD8+ T cells sorted from blood, obtained in a trial of the OX40 agonist ivuxolimab. Every receptor here comes from an adult with an advanced solid tumor such as melanoma, head and neck, liver or kidney cancer.

V is TRBV28 and J is TRBJ1-2, with 9 bases lining up with TRBD1. This CDR3 comprises 15 residues. J was trimmed by 5 bases and V by 6 bases; bases with no gene match: 10. Per germline, CDR1 MDHEN and CDR2 SYDVKM. The CDR3 bases are TGTGCCAGCAGACGAATCGGACAGGGGCTTTATGGCTACACCTTC. Translating gives CASRRIGQGLYGYTF.

The V call is TRBV7-9, the J call TRBJ2-7; D may match TRBD1 or TRBD2 (5 bases each). There are 14 residues in the CDR3. Per germline, CDR1 SEHNR and CDR2 FQNEAQ (reference sequence). The V gene lost 6 bases and the J gene lost 5 bases, with 17 bases spanning the gap. DNA of the CDR3: TGTGCCAGCAGGAAGAGGGGCTCACCCGACGAGCAGTACTTC. It is translated as CASRKRGSPDEQYF.

This rearrangement joins TRBV2 to TRBJ1-1; D gene ambiguous. The CDR3 runs to 14 residues. Trimming cost V 6 bases and J 1 base, with 12 bases left between them. The germline gives CDR1 SNHLY, CDR2 FYNNEI. In DNA, the CDR3 is TGTGCCAGCAGGGGGATGAGTTCGAACACTGAAGCTTTCTTT. This gives the protein CASRGMSSNTEAFF.

With regard to this clone: Distinct nucleotide sequences in the sample also encode this CDR3. In DNA form, the CDR3 reads TGTGCCAGCAGCTTAGACATGAACACTGAAGCTTTCTTT. Translating gives CASSLDMNTEAFF. The V and J genes are TRBV7-9 and TRBJ1-1, with unresolved D. The ends were cut back, 1 base at V and 0 bases at J, with 3 bases in the middle. Germline V gene sequence: CDR1 SEHNR, CDR2 FQNEAQ (reference sequence). The CDR3 is 13 amino acids.

V usage is TRBV19 and J usage is TRBJ2-1; TRBD1 aligns across 7 bases. V lost 7 bases and J lost 8; bases outside the gene matches: 14. The germline V gene encodes CDR1 LNHDA and CDR2 SQIVND (reference sequence). The CDR3 covers 15 residues. As DNA, the CDR3 is TGTGCCAGTACCGCCGGGACAGTAGGGGAAGATGAGCAGTTCTTC. Residues: CASTAGTVGEDEQFF.

Comment on this clone: The same CDR3 is also encoded by other DNA sequences in this sample. This chain uses TRBV2 with TRBJ2-4; D is unclear. The CDR3 spans 14 residues. Germline CDR1 reads SNHLY; CDR2 reads FYNNEI. V was shortened by 1 base and J by 4 bases, with 8 bases between the two germline ends. CDR3 sequence: CASSEENRKNIQYF. The CDR3 DNA reads TGTGCCAGCAGTGAAGAGAACAGAAAAAACATTCAGTACTTC.

This clone was recorded only once. This chain connects TRBV29-1 to TRBJ2-7; 7 bases fit TRBD1. Germline CDR1 reads SQVTM; CDR2 reads ANQGSEA. V lost 1 base to trimming and J lost 5 bases; unmatched junction nucleotides: 2. The CDR3 contains 12 residues. The CDR3 here is CSVEGQGDEQYF. The CDR3 nucleotides read TGCAGCGTTGAAGGGCAGGGGGACGAGCAGTACTTC.

This clone was counted only a few times. This chain joins TRBV19 and TRBJ1-1; 9 nucleotides agree with TRBD1. This CDR3 is 13 amino acids long. The germline CDR1 and CDR2 sequences are LNHDA and SQIVND (reference sequence). V lost 4 bases and J lost 5; bases outside the gene matches: 2. CDR3 sequence: CASSRQGGTEAFF. In DNA form, the CDR3 reads TGTGCCAGTAGTAGACAGGGGGGGACTGAAGCTTTCTTT.

Here the CDR3 DNA reads TGTGCCAGCAGTTTAACAGCCTCCTACGAGCAGTACTTC. Amino acids: CASSLTASYEQYF. This chain uses TRBV28 with TRBJ2-7; D is ambiguous. V shed 2 bases and J shed 0 bases, with 5 bases lying between them. In germline, CDR1 is MDHEN, CDR2 SYDVKM. The CDR3 has 13 amino acids.

This clone appeared a single time. This chain uses TRBV7-9 with TRBJ2-5; D remains unclear. Gene TRBJ2-7 matches the end of the DNA better, so the J call may be wrong. CDR1 SEHNR and CDR2 FQNEAQ come from the germline V gene (reference sequence). CDR3 length: 12 residues. In DNA, the CDR3 is TGTGCCAGCAGCTCCATCTCCTACGAGCAGTACTTC. It encodes CASSSISYEQYF.

The chain combines TRBV19 with TRBJ2-3; D assignment may be TRBD1 or TRBD2 (7 bases each). CDR1 is LNHDA and CDR2 is SQIVND in the germline V gene (reference sequence). Trimming pared 6 bases from V and 9 bases from J, leaving 34 bases between. The CDR3 is 19 residues long. CDR3: CASSATGSFGGGPLETQYF. CDR3 nucleotide sequence: TGTGCCAGTAGCGCGACAGGGTCGTTTGGGGGGGGGCCCTTGGAGACGCAGTATTTT.

This clone was recorded once. The CDR3 loop is CASSETSGSFEQYF. The CDR3 nucleotides are TGTGCCAGCAGCGAGACTAGCGGTTCTTTCGAGCAGTACTTC. J is TRBJ2-7 and V is TRBV7-2, with 9 positions matching TRBD2. Looked up from germline, CDR1 is SGHTA and CDR2 is FQGNSA. The CDR3 is 14 amino acids. V lost 5 bases to trimming and J lost 6 bases; unmatched junction nucleotides: 8.